The rows below give T cell receptor beta chains drawn from one sample of a study of blood T cell repertoires in COVID-19. Assay used: immunoSEQ multiplex PCR; TCRdb lists only in-frame clones, some missing. The data contain 95,000 to 110,000 clones, about 90% of them singletons. The sample was peripheral blood. The receptor set was obtained from a human donor in a cohort sampled during active COVID-19. CDR3s include the opening cysteine and the closing phenylalanine or tryptophan. D genes are given only for firm matches. The size entry is marked missing in some rows and otherwise reads once, few, many or a size class.

CDR3 length,D gene,clone size,V gene,J gene,CDR3 DNA,CDR3 protein
15,TRBD1,NA,TRBV30,TRBJ1-6,TGTGCCTGGAGAATGGGGGGACAGTTTAATTCACCCCTCCACTTT,CAWRMGGQFNSPLHF
12,NA,NA,TRBV4-1,TRBJ1-4,TGCGCCAGCAGCCAAGGCCGGGGAAAACTGTTTTTT,CASSQGRGKLFF
14,NA,NA,TRBV11-2,TRBJ2-5,TGTGCCAGCAGCCTCCTCGGAGCGGGAGAGACCCAGTACTTC,CASSLLGAGETQYF
15,TRBD1,NA,TRBV7-3,TRBJ1-3,TGTGCCAGCAGTCAGACAGGGGGCCGTGGAAACACCATATATTTT,CASSQTGGRGNTIYF
12,NA,once,TRBV12-3/TRBV12-4,TRBJ2-5,TGTGCCAGCAGTCCTGAGTGGGAGACCCAGTACTTC,CASSPEWETQYF
16,TRBD1,NA,TRBV10-3,TRBJ1-6,TGTGCCATCAGTGAAAGTTTGGGACAGGGCCATTCACCCCTCCACTTT,CAISESLGQGHSPLHF
13,NA,NA,TRBV7-9,TRBJ1-6,TGTGCCAGCAGCTTAGACGGGGATTCACCCCTCCACTTT,CASSLDGDSPLHF
14,TRBD1,NA,TRBV9,TRBJ1-1,TGTGCCAGCAGCGTCAGACAGGGGAAGACTGAAGCTTTCTTT,CASSVRQGKTEAFF
15,TRBD1,NA,TRBV6-5,TRBJ2-5,TGTGCCAGCAGTTCTACCGGGACAGGGCTAGAGACCCAGTACTTC,CASSSTGTGLETQYF
15,TRBD1,NA,TRBV4-1,TRBJ2-7,TGCGCCAGCAGCCACAGGACAGGCACCCTCGGCGAGCAGTACTTC,CASSHRTGTLGEQYF
14,NA,once,TRBV7-2,TRBJ2-5,TGTGCCAGCAGCTTTCAAGGCGGCCAAGAGACCCAGTACTTC,CASSFQGGQETQYF
14,NA,NA,TRBV4-1,TRBJ2-1,TGCGCCAGCAGCCAAGAGGGGCATCCTGATGAGCAGTTCTTC,CASSQEGHPDEQFF
16,TRBD2,NA,TRBV5-1,TRBJ2-3,TGCGCCAGCAGCCGTACCGGGACTAGCGGGGGAGATACGCAGTATTTT,CASSRTGTSGGDTQYF
16,NA,NA,TRBV7-5,TRBJ1-3,TGTGCCAGAAGCCTTAACGGACAGCAGACTGGAAACACCATATATTTT,CARSLNGQQTGNTIYF
13,NA,NA,TRBV27,TRBJ2-7,TGTGCCAGCAGTCCCCGGGGTCCCTACGAGCAGTACTTC,CASSPRGPYEQYF
13,NA,NA,TRBV18,TRBJ2-7,TGTGCCAGCTCACCCGAGGGGGGGAGCGAGCAGTACTTC,CASSPEGGSEQYF
11,NA,NA,TRBV28,TRBJ2-7,TGTGCCAGCCGAAACAGGGCCGAGCAGTACTTC,CASRNRAEQYF
12,NA,once,TRBV6-6,TRBJ1-1,TGTGCCAGCAGCAGCGGTTACACTGAAGCTTTCTTT,CASSSGYTEAFF
16,TRBD1,NA,TRBV28,TRBJ2-5,TGTGCCAGCAGTTCACCAACCGGACAGGATCTAGAGACCCAGTACTTC,CASSSPTGQDLETQYF
14,NA,NA,TRBV13,TRBJ2-1,TGTGCCAGCAGCTTAGGCCGACAGGCCGATGAGCAGTTCTTC,CASSLGRQADEQFF
15,TRBD2,NA,TRBV4-1,TRBJ2-1,TGCGCCAGCAGACAGGGACTAGCGGGCAACAATGAGCAGTTCTTC,CASRQGLAGNNEQFF
15,NA,NA,TRBV6-5,TRBJ1-4,TGTGCCAGCATTCCTAGTGGCACGGTCAAAGAAAAACTGTTTTTT,CASIPSGTVKEKLFF
16,NA,medium-sized,TRBV10-3,TRBJ1-1,TGTGCCATCAGTGAGTCGTTTTGGGGGGATAGGGCTGAAGCTTTCTTT,CAISESFWGDRAEAFF
16,TRBD1,NA,TRBV13,TRBJ2-2,TGTGCCAGCAGCTCCCGGACAGGGCCGAACACCGGGGAGCTGTTTTTT,CASSSRTGPNTGELFF
16,TRBD2,NA,TRBV6-4,TRBJ2-7,TGTGCCAGCAGTGACCGGGGGGGGACTAGCGTCTACGAGCAGTACTTC,CASSDRGGTSVYEQYF
17,TRBD2,NA,TRBV19,TRBJ2-2,TGTGCCAGCCGATCTCAGGCAGGGAGGGCCATCGACGGGGAGCTGTTTTTT,CASRSQAGRAIDGELFF
13,NA,NA,TRBV30,TRBJ1-1,TGTGCCTGGAGTAGAACAGAGTACACTGAAGCTTTCTTT,CAWSRTEYTEAFF
12,NA,NA,TRBV2,TRBJ1-2,TGTGCCAGCACAGGGGAGAACTATGGCTACACCTTC,CASTGENYGYTF
15,TRBD2,NA,TRBV27,TRBJ2-2,TGTGCCAGCAGTTACGGACTAGCGGGGGCCGGGGAGCTGTTTTTT,CASSYGLAGAGELFF